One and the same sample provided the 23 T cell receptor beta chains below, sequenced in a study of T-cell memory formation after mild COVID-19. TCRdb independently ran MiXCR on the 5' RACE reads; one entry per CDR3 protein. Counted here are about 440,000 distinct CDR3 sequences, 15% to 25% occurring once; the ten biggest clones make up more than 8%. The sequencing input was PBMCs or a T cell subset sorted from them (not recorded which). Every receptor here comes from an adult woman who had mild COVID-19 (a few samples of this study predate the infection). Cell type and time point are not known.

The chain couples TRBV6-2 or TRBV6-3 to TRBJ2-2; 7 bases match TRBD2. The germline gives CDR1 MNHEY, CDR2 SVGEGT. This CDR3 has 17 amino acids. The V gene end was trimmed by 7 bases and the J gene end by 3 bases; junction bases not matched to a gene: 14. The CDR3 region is CASTLRMGEGDTGELFF. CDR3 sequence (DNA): TGTGCCAGCACCCTACGAATGGGGGAGGGCGACACCGGGGAGCTGTTTTTT.

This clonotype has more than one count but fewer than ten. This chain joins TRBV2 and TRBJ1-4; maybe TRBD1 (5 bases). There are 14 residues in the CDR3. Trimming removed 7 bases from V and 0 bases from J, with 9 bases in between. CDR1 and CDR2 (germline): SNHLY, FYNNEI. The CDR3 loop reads CASTRGTTNEKLFF. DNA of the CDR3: TGTGCCAGCACTAGGGGTACAACTAATGAAAAACTGTTTTTT.

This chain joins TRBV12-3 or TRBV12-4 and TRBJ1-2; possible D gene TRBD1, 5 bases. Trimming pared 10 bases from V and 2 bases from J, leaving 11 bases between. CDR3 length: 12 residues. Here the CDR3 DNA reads TGTGCCACCGCGACAGAGAACTATGGCTACACCTTC. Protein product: CATATENYGYTF.

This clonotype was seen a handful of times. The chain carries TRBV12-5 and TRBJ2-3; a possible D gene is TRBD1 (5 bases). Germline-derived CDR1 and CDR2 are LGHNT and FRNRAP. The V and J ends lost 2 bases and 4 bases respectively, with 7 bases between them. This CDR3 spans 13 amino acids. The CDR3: CASGLRTPDTQYF. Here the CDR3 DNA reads TGTGCTAGTGGTTTGCGGACACCAGATACGCAGTATTTT.

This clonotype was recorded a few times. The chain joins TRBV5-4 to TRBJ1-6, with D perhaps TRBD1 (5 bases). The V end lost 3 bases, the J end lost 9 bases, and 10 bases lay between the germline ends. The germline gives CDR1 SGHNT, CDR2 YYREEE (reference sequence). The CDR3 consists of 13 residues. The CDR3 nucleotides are TGTGCCAGCAGCTCGGACACTGCTTCACCCCTCCACTTT. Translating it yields CASSSDTASPLHF. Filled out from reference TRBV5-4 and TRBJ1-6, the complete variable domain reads ETGVTQSPTHLIKTRGQQVTLRCSSQSGHNTVSWYQQALGQGPQFIFQYYREEENGRGNFPPRFSGLQFPNYSSELNVNALELDDSALYLCASSSDTASPLHFGNGTRLTVT.

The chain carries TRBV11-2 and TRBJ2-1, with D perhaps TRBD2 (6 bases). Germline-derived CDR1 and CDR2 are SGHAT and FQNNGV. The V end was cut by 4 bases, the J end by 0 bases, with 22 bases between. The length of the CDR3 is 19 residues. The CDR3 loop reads CASSSKSLRDGSSYNEQFF. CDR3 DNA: TGTGCCAGCAGCTCAAAATCTCTACGGGACGGGAGCTCCTACAATGAGCAGTTCTTC. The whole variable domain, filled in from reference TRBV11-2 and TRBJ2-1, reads EAGVAQSPRYKIIEKRQSVAFWCNPISGHATLYWYQQILGQGPKLLIQFQNNGVVDDSQLPKDRFSAERLKGVDSTLKIQPAKLEDSAVYLCASSSKSLRDGSSYNEQFFGPGTRLTVL.

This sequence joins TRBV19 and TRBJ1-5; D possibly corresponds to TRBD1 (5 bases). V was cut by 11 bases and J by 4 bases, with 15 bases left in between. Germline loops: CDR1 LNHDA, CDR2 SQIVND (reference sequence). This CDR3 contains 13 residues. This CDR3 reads CAAGEGWNQPQHF. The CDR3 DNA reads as TGTGCCGCGGGGGAGGGGTGGAATCAGCCCCAGCATTTT.

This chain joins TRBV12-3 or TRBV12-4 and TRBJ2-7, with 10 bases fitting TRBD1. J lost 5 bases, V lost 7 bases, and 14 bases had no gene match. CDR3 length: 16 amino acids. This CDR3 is CASTGRLTGGWHEQYF. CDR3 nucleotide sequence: TGTGCCAGCACCGGGCGTCTGACAGGGGGCTGGCACGAGCAGTACTTC.

CDR3 nucleotide sequence: TGCGCCAGCAGCTTGGTGGGGGAGGCGCAGTATTTT. It encodes CASSLVGEAQYF. The chain employs TRBV5-1 and TRBJ2-3; tentatively, D is TRBD2 (6 bases). Trimming stripped 0 bases from V and 10 bases from J, with 9 bases between. Germline V gene data show CDR1 as SGHRS and CDR2 as YFSETQ. This CDR3 has 12 amino acids.

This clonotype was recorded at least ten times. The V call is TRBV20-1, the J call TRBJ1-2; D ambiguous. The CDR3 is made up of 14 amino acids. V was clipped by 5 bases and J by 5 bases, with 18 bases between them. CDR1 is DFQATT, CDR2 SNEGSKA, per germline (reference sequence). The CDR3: CSALGPPPVYGYTF. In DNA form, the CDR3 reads TGCAGTGCTCTCGGACCTCCGCCCGTTTATGGCTACACCTTC.

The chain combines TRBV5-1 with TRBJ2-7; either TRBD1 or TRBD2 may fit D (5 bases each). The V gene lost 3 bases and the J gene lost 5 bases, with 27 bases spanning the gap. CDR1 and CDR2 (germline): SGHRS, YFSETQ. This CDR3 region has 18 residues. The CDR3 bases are TGCGCCAGCAGCTCGACAAACCTACCGGGACGGCTTACCCACGAGCAGTACTTC. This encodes CASSSTNLPGRLTHEQYF.

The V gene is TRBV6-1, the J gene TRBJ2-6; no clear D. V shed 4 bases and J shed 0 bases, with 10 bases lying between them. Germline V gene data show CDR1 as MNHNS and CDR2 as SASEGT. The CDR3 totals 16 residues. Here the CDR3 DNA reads TGTGCCAGCAGTGTAGAGGCAGGCTCTGGGGCCAACGTCCTGACTTTC. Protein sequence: CASSVEAGSGANVLTF.

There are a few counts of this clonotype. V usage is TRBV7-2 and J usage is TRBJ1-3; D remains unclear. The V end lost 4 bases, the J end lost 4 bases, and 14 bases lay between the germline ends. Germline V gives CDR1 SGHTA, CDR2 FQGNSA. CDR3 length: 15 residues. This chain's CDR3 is CASSSTRVSGNTIYF. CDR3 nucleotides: TGTGCCAGCAGCTCAACCCGGGTGTCGGGAAACACCATATATTTT.

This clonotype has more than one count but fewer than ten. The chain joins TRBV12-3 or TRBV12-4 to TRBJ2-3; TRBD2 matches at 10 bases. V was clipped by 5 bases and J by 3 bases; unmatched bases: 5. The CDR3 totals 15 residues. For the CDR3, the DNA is TGTGCCAGCAGTCCGGGACTAGCGTTTACAGATACGCAGTATTTT. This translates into CASSPGLAFTDTQYF.

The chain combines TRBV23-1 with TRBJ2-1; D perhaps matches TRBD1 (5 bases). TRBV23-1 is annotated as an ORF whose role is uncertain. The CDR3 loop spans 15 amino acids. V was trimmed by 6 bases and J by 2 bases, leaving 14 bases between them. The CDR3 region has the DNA TGCGCCAGCAGAAGGGGCAGGGCGACCTACAATGAGCAGTTCTTC. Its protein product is CASRRGRATYNEQFF.

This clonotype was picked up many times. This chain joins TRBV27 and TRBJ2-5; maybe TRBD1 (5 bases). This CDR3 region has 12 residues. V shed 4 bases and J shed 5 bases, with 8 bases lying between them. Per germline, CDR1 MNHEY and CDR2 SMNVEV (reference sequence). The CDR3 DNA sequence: TGTGCCAGCAGTTCTAGACAGGAGACCCAGTACTTC. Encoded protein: CASSSRQETQYF.

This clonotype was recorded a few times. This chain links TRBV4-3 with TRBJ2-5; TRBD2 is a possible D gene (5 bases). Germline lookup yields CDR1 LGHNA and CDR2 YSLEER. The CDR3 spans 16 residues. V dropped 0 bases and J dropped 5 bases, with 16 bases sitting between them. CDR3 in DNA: TGCGCCAGCAGCCAAGAATGGCTAGCTGCCCCGGAGACCCAGTACTTC. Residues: CASSQEWLAAPETQYF.

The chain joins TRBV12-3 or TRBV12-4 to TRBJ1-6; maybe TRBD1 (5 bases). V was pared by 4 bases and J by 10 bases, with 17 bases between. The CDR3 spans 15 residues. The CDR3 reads CASSSALGVGSPLHF. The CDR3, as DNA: TGTGCCAGCAGTTCTGCGTTAGGGGTAGGGTCACCCCTCCACTTT.

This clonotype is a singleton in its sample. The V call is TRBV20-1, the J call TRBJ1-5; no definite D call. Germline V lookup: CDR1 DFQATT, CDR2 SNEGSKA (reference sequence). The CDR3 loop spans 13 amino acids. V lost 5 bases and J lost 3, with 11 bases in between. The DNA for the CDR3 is TGCAGTGCTCAGATGTCCTTCAATCAGCCCCAGCATTTT. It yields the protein CSAQMSFNQPQHF.

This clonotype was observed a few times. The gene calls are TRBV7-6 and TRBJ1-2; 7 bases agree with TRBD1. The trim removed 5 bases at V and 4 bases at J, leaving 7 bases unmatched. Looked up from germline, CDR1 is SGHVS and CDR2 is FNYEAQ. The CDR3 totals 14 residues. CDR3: CASSQGGLGYGYTF. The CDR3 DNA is TGTGCCAGCAGCCAAGGGGGCTTGGGCTATGGCTACACCTTC.

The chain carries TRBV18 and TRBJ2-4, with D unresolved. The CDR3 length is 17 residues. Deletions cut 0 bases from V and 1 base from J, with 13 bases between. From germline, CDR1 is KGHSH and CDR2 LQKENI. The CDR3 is CASSPPRLEEAKNIQYF. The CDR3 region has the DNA TGTGCCAGCTCACCACCTAGACTGGAAGAGGCCAAAAACATTCAGTACTTC.

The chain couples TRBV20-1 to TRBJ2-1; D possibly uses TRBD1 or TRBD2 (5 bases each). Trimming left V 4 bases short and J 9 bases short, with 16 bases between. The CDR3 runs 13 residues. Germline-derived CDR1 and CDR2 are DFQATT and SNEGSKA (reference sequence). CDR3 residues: CSAIRTQRGEQFF. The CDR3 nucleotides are TGCAGTGCTATTAGGACCCAGAGGGGTGAGCAGTTCTTC.

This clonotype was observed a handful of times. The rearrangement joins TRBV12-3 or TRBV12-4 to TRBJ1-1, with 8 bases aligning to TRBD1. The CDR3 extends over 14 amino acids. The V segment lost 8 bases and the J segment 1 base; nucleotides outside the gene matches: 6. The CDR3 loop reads CASAGQGANTEAFF. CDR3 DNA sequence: TGTGCCAGCGCGGGGCAGGGGGCGAACACTGAAGCTTTCTTT.